The sequence of this T cell receptor beta chain was determined in a study of Graves' ophthalmopathy and Graves' hyperthyroidism (dated by TCRdb to 2017 to 2018). Describing the broader study: Peripheral blood samples were taken at the time of initial diagnosis, before any treatment was given. In more than five hyperthyroidism patients, T-cell repertoires of thyroid tissue and blood were compared. To explore V-J signatures distinguishing ophthalmopathy from hyperthyroidism, a discovery set of some 100 patients (fewer than 45 ophthalmopathy, around 55 stable hyperthyroidism) was enrolled. The 85 to 100 discovery patients were divided at random into training and test sets in a 7:3 ratio. In total, 135 blood samples were TCR-sequenced: around 42 ophthalmopathy, over 70 hyperthyroidism and roughly 17 hyperthyroidism-to-ophthalmopathy patients. TCR beta repertoire signatures were used to distinguish Graves' ophthalmopathy from Graves' hyperthyroidism and to predict progression to ophthalmopathy. Once sampling was done, hyperthyroidism patients were given methimazole at a starting dose of 30 mg daily, while ophthalmopathy patients were given high-dose intravenous methylprednisolone. For independent validation, a separate cohort was made up of approximately 19 hyperthyroidism patients plus 17 patients who later progressed from hyperthyroidism to ophthalmopathy.

For repertoire sequencing, TCR beta CDR3 regions were amplified from RNA transcripts. The first round of RT-PCR was done with HTBI primers and the Qiagen OneStep RT-PCR kit, and was followed by a second round of multiplex PCR, then size selection and purification. Libraries were sequenced paired-end with 100 bp reads on an Illumina HiSeq2000. In the source study's methods: SOAPnuke was used to process the reads, throwing out any read that had adapters, had uncalled bases, had a mean Phred below 15, or lacked an exact constant-primer or identifier match. COPE v1.2.5 was used to merge high-quality paired reads. Each unique nucleotide sequence was treated as a clonotype, and MiTCR v1.1 was used to align the clonotypes to the IMGT TRB V, D and J references. The analysis was limited to V-J combinations with a frequency above 0.0001, which together covered 98% to 99.2% of repertoires. For each V-J combination, a TCR clonal expansion and chaos score was defined as the ratio of F50 clonal expansion to chaos observed in the TCRdist matrix. Welch's t-statistics and random forest were used to reduce features to about 14 V-J combinations, which were fed into a naive Bayes classifier. The similarity between thyroid and blood repertoires was quantified using the Morisita-Horn index. TCRdb reprocessed the public reads (quality trimming at Q25 with fastp, clone calling with MiXCR) and kept in-frame beta chains. Each CDR3 protein gets just one entry, which takes the most common genes and DNA from the rows behind it. TCRdb's processing, not the authors' own work, is the source of the V and J calls. The sample table contains hundreds of thousands of distinct CDR3 sequences; only one count was recorded for around a fifth of them. Approximately 3% of the sample belongs to the ten largest clones.

The CDR3 spans 17 residues, from the cysteine through the phenylalanine. Only CDR3 DNA is held: 51 bases, read in frame from base 1. Via the germline V gene (reference sequence), CDR1 is LNHNV and CDR2 YYDKDF. Trimmed from V: 3 bases; trimmed from J: 3 bases; junction bases lacking a gene match: 12. This clonotype was observed at least ten times. The clone's antigen remains unknown. No qualities accompany the bases; no much larger clone lies one base away. Stable hyperthyroidism was defined as no progression to ophthalmopathy within 18 months of follow-up. Hyperthyroidism patients were newly diagnosed, with disease duration under 2 months, and aged 18 to 65 years. Patients were excluded if they had other autoimmune diseases, uncontrolled infections, pregnancy or lactation. Diagnosis was based on clinical symptoms, serum thyroxine, TRAb, thyroid ultrasound and orbital computed tomography. PBMCs were isolated from approximately 10 ml of fresh peripheral blood by Ficoll-Paque density gradient centrifugation. Total RNA was extracted with Trizol reagent and quality-checked on an Agilent 2100 Bioanalyzer.

Study-wide findings and limitations: No statistical method was used to predetermine the sample size, and group allocation was not hidden from the investigators. The 13-signature model separated ophthalmopathy from stable hyperthyroidism with approximately 90% sensitivity and 81.08% specificity in cross-validation, and 80%/75% in the test set. In validation, the model predicted ophthalmopathy progression with about 71% sensitivity and approximately 75% specificity; roughly 12 predicted patients were CT-confirmed with GO in a median of around 6 months. Most of the expanded thyroid clonotypes with a frequency above 0.001 were also detected in blood, and it was suggested that the thyroid immune response may be reflected by blood repertoires.

The sequence was obtained from a woman younger than 30 with stable Graves' hyperthyroidism. Donor details come from another sample of the same person, matched by shared clones. Recombination connected TRBV15 to TRBJ2-5; the central 8 bases match TRBD1. Material: peripheral blood. The DNA reads TGTGCCACCAGCAGGGAACACCGCGGACAGGGAAAAGAGACCCAGTACTTC. This codes for CATSREHRGQGKETQYF.